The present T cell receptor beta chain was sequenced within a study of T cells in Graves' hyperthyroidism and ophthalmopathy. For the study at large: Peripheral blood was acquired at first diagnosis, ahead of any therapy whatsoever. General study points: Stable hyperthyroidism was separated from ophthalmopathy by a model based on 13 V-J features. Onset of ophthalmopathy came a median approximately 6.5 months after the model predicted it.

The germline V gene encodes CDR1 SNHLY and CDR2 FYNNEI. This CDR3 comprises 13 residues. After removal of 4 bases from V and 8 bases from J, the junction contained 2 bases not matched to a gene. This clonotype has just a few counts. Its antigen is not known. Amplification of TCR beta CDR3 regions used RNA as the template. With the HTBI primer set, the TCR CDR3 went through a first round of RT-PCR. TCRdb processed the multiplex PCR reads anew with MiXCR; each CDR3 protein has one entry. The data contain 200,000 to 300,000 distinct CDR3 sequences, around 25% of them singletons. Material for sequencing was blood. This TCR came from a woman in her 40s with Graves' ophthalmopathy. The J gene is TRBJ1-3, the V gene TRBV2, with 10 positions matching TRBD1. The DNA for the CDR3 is TGTGCCAGCAGTGCCGGGACAGGGGACACCATATATTTT. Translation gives CASSAGTGDTIYF.